These 24 T cell receptor beta chains were sequenced from one sample in a study of shared clonotypes between healthy human individuals (dated by TCRdb to about 2020). Library preparation employed the immunoSEQ multiplex PCR assay. The table comes from immuneACCESS by way of TCRdb, which keeps in-frame sequences with V and J called. Part of the clones is missing from these tables; in studies checked, under half for an unresolved V gene and the rest for unknown reasons. The sample table records some 680,000 clones; roughly 72% of these occur just once. More than 1.5% of the sample is taken by the ten largest. The sequenced sample was memory CD4+ T cells sorted from blood. In the paper's terms, the cell subset or site label means: CD45RA-negative fraction. Receptors originate from a woman in her thirties in good health.

The chain recombines TRBV30 with TRBJ1-1; 7 nucleotides agree with TRBD1. CDR1 is GTSNPN and CDR2 is SVGIG in the germline V gene (reference sequence). The CDR3 covers 13 residues. Trimming at V came to 5 bases and at J to 2 bases, leaving 5 bases not matched to a gene. The CDR3 loop is CAWGEGANTEAFF. The CDR3 coding sequence is TGTGCCTGGGGGGAGGGGGCAAACACTGAAGCTTTCTTT. Complete variable domain (other parts from reference TRBV30 and TRBJ1-1): SQTIHQWPATLVQPVGSPLSLECTVEGTSNPNLYWYRQAAGRGLQLLFYSVGIGQISSEVPQNLSASRPQDRQFILSSKKLLLSDSGFYLCAWGEGANTEAFFGQGTRLTVV.

The gene calls are TRBV11-3 and TRBJ2-1; TRBD2 is a possible D gene (7 bases). Germline V gene lookup returns CDR1 SGHNT and CDR2 YENEEA. This CDR3 region has 16 residues. The germline V and J ends were trimmed by 3 bases and 0 bases, with 12 bases remaining between them. CDR3: CASSLGGASSYNEQFF. CDR3 nucleotides: TGTGCCAGCAGCTTGGGGGGGGCAAGCTCCTACAATGAGCAGTTCTTC. The whole variable domain, filled in from reference TRBV11-3 and TRBJ2-1, reads EAGVVQSPRYKIIEKKQPVAFWCNPISGHNTLYWYLQNLGQGPELLIRYENEEAVDDSQLPKDRFSAERLKGVDSTLKIQPAELGDSAVYLCASSLGGASSYNEQFFGPGTRLTVL.

This rearrangement joins TRBV2 to TRBJ1-4; 8 nucleotides align to TRBD1. CDR1 SNHLY and CDR2 FYNNEI come from the germline V gene. J gave up 8 bases and V 9 bases, and 17 bases lay outside the gene matches. CDR3 length: 16 amino acids. CDR3: CASSLPRGRGNEKLFF. DNA for the CDR3: TGTGCCAGTTCTTTACCCAGGGGGCGCGGAAACGAAAAACTGTTTTTT.

The genes are TRBV6-1 and TRBJ2-3; TRBD1 is a possible D gene (5 bases). This CDR3 is 13 amino acids long. Trimming took off 6 bases at V and 1 base at J, with 8 bases between the two ends. In germline, CDR1 is MNHNS, CDR2 SASEGT. In DNA, the CDR3 is TGTGCCAGCAGGACACAGGGCACAGATACGCAGTATTTT. It translates to CASRTQGTDTQYF.

This rearrangement joins TRBV10-3 to TRBJ2-1; 8 nucleotides line up with TRBD1. The length of the CDR3 is 14 residues. CDR1 is ENHRY and CDR2 is SYGVKD in the germline V gene. J was trimmed by 6 bases and V by 4 bases; bases with no gene match: 5. The CDR3 DNA sequence: TGTGCCATCAGTGGCTTGGGACAGGCCAATGAGCAGTTCTTC. This encodes CAISGLGQANEQFF.

V usage is TRBV5-1 and J usage is TRBJ2-4; D might be TRBD1 (6 bases). The CDR3 loop spans 16 amino acids. Germline V CDR1 and CDR2: SGHRS, YFSETQ. V lost 0 bases, J lost 6 bases, and 16 bases lay in between. CDR3: CASSLGGPGQGNIQYF. The CDR3 DNA reads TGCGCCAGCAGCTTGGGGGGGCCGGGGCAAGGAAACATTCAGTACTTC.

The chain employs TRBV5-4 and TRBJ2-2, with TRBD2 identical over 10 bases. V was clipped by 4 bases and J by 4 bases; unmatched bases: 13. The CDR3 extends over 18 amino acids. Germline CDR1 is SGHNT and CDR2 is YYREEE (reference sequence). CDR3: CASSMGALAGEFTGELFF. In nucleotides, the CDR3 is TGTGCCAGCAGCATGGGGGCTCTAGCGGGGGAATTCACCGGGGAGCTGTTTTTT.

The V call is TRBV11-2, the J call TRBJ2-5; no clear D. Judging by the DNA end, TRBJ2-7 fits better; the J call may be wrong. The CDR3 covers 15 residues. Looked up from germline, CDR1 is SGHAT and CDR2 is FQNNGV. The CDR3 DNA sequence: TGTGCCAGCAGCATTCCTGGGTCGCAATCCTACGAGCAGTACTTC. It translates to CASSIPGSQSYEQYF.

This chain uses TRBV4-1 with TRBJ1-3, with D possibly matching TRBD1 (5 bases). The germline gives CDR1 MGHRA, CDR2 YSYEKL. The V and J ends lost 1 base and 2 bases respectively, with 9 bases between them. This CDR3 is 15 amino acids long. This CDR3 reads CASSQAGTAGNTIYF. The CDR3 DNA sequence: TGCGCCAGCAGCCAAGCGGGGACTGCTGGAAACACCATATATTTT.

Points on this clone: Additional DNA sequences in this sample encode the identical CDR3. The J gene is TRBJ1-5, the V gene TRBV28, with TRBD1 identical over 7 bases. With V trimmed by 10 bases and J by 4 bases, 7 bases remained unmatched. Germline loops: CDR1 MDHEN, CDR2 SYDVKM. CDR3 length equals 13 residues. This CDR3 reads CAIEGASNQPQHF. CDR3 sequence (DNA): TGTGCCATCGAGGGGGCGAGTAATCAGCCCCAGCATTTT.

V is TRBV6-1 and J is TRBJ1-5, with TRBD1 as a possible D gene (6 bases). Germline assignment: CDR1 MNHNS and CDR2 SASEGT. V was shortened by 8 bases and J by 0 bases, with 14 bases between the two germline ends. The CDR3 is 15 residues long. The CDR3, as DNA: TGTGCCAGCGGGGGACACGGGTTTAGCAATCAGCCCCAGCATTTT. It is translated as CASGGHGFSNQPQHF.

The chain has TRBV28 and TRBJ2-7; D assignment may be TRBD1 or TRBD2 (5 bases each). The CDR3 is made up of 12 amino acids. The ends were cut back, 3 bases at V and 6 bases at J, with 9 bases in the middle. CDR1 is MDHEN, CDR2 SYDVKM, per germline. The CDR3 spells CASSFGAGEQYF. CDR3 coding DNA: TGTGCCAGCAGTTTCGGGGCAGGCGAGCAGTACTTC.

The chain uses TRBV5-1 and TRBJ1-4; D remains ambiguous. With 0 bases removed from V and 5 bases from J, the gap between germline ends came to 5 bases. Germline CDR1 and CDR2: SGHRS and YFSETQ. This CDR3 contains 13 residues. The CDR3 sequence is CASSLVSNEKLFF. The CDR3 DNA follows: TGCGCCAGCAGCTTGGTTTCGAATGAAAAACTGTTTTTT.

This clone was seen a handful of times. The chain links TRBV10-3 to TRBJ2-1; TRBD1 aligns across 9 bases. Germline V CDR1 and CDR2: ENHRY, SYGVKD. The junction had 4 bases not matched to a gene; V was cut back by 5 bases and J by 5 bases. There are 14 residues in the CDR3. CDR3: CAISPGQGDNEQFF. CDR3 DNA: TGTGCCATCAGTCCGGGACAGGGAGACAATGAGCAGTTCTTC.

This clone was picked up one time. This chain links TRBV28 with TRBJ2-1; D not certain. The CDR3 consists of 12 residues. V shed 7 bases and J shed 9 bases, with 13 bases lying between them. Germline loops: CDR1 MDHEN, CDR2 SYDVKM. CDR3 residues: CASKKRLGEQFF. The CDR3 DNA reads TGTGCCAGCAAGAAGAGGCTAGGTGAGCAGTTCTTC.

This chain joins TRBV7-9 and TRBJ2-2; 9 bases map to TRBD2. This CDR3 spans 16 amino acids. V gave up 5 bases and J gave up 4 bases; unmatched junction bases: 8. Germline assignment: CDR1 SEHNR and CDR2 FQNEAQ (reference sequence). As DNA, the CDR3 is TGTGCCAGCAGCCCCAGCGGGAGGATGGGCACCGGGGAGCTGTTTTTT. It encodes CASSPSGRMGTGELFF.

V is TRBV28 and J is TRBJ2-1; TRBD2 is a possible D gene (5 bases). Trimming stripped 5 bases from V and 5 bases from J, with 13 bases between. The germline gives CDR1 MDHEN, CDR2 SYDVKM. The length of the CDR3 is 14 residues. The CDR3 sequence is CASSAYTSDNEQFF. In nucleotides, the CDR3 is TGTGCCAGCAGTGCCTATACTAGTGACAATGAGCAGTTCTTC.

This clone was counted only a few times. V and J are TRBV5-6 and TRBJ2-2; D is ambiguous. Germline V gives CDR1 SGHDT, CDR2 YYEEEE. This CDR3 has 14 amino acids. V was pared by 0 bases and J by 2 bases, with 5 bases between. CDR3 protein: CASSLELNTGELFF. In DNA, the CDR3 is TGTGCCAGCAGCTTGGAACTTAACACCGGGGAGCTGTTTTTT.

The CDR3 coding sequence is TGCGCCAGCAGCTTGGCCGGGGGGGCAACTAATGAAAAACTGTTTTTT. It yields the protein CASSLAGGATNEKLFF. The rearrangement joins TRBV5-1 to TRBJ1-4, with D perhaps matching TRBD1 (5 bases). The CDR3 sequence is 16 residues long. Looked up from germline, CDR1 is SGHRS and CDR2 is YFSETQ. The V end lost 0 bases, the J end lost 0 bases, and 9 bases lay between the germline ends.

This clone was detected a few times. This chain links TRBV4-2 with TRBJ2-2, with D maybe TRBD1 (5 bases). CDR3 length: 14 amino acids. The germline gives CDR1 LGHNA, CDR2 YNFKEQ. Trimming shortened V by 4 bases and J by 4 bases, and 10 bases separated the two germline ends. CDR3 in amino acids: CASSPARGTGELFF. DNA for the CDR3: TGTGCCAGCAGCCCAGCTAGGGGCACCGGGGAGCTGTTTTTT.

The chain has TRBV27 and TRBJ2-3, with 9 bases aligning to TRBD2. Germline CDR1 MNHEY, CDR2 SMNVEV (reference sequence). This CDR3 region has 17 residues. The J segment lost 7 bases and the V segment lost 5 bases, leaving 16 bases of the junction unmatched. The CDR3 nucleotides read TGTGCCAGCAGTCCCCGGGCTAGCGGGACCTCACAGAATACGCAGTATTTT. Encoded protein: CASSPRASGTSQNTQYF.

The V call is TRBV25-1, the J call TRBJ1-3; tentatively, D is TRBD1 (6 bases). CDR3 length: 14 amino acids. The germline CDR1 and CDR2 sequences are MGHDK and SYGVNS. The germline V and J ends were trimmed by 8 bases and 7 bases, with 18 bases remaining between them. Here the CDR3 reads CASHNGTFGNTIYF. CDR3 bases: TGTGCCAGCCATAACGGGACATTCGGGAACACCATATATTTT. The full variable domain, rest sourced from reference TRBV25-1 and TRBJ1-3, is EADIYQTPRYLVIGTGKKITLECSQTMGHDKMYWYQQDPGMELHLIHYSYGVNSTEKGDLSSESTVSRIRTEHFPLTLESARPSHTSQYLCASHNGTFGNTIYFGEGSWLTVV.

This clone showed up just once. The rearrangement links TRBV10-3 to TRBJ1-5; D uncertain. The CDR3 sequence is 13 residues long. V was cut by 8 bases and J by 4 bases, with 12 bases left in between. CDR1 is ENHRY, CDR2 SYGVKD, per germline. CDR3 amino acids: CAIAPGENQPQHF. In DNA, the CDR3 is TGTGCCATCGCACCCGGGGAGAATCAGCCCCAGCATTTT.

This chain links TRBV5-4 with TRBJ2-7, with D tentatively TRBD1 or TRBD2 (6 bases each). Trimming pared 3 bases from V and 5 bases from J, leaving 15 bases between. The CDR3 totals 14 residues. The germline gives CDR1 SGHNT, CDR2 YYREEE (reference sequence). The CDR3 DNA reads as TGTGCCAGCAGCTCAATGGGGGGCAGCGACGAGCAGTACTTC. It yields the protein CASSSMGGSDEQYF.